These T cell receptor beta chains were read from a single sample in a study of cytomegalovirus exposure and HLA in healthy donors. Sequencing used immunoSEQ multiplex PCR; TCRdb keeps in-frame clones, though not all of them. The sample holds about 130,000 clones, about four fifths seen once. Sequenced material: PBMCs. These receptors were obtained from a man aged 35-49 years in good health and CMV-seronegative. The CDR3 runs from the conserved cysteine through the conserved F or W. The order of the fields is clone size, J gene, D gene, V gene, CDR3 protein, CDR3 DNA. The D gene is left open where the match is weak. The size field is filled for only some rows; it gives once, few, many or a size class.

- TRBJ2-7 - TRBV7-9 CASSTPDRYEQYF TGTGCCAGCAGCACTCCGGACAGATACGAGCAGTACTTC
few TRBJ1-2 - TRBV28 CASGSTDNYGYTF TGTGCCAGCGGGTCGACAGATAACTATGGCTACACCTTC
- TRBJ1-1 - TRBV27 CASSLSIPGYTEAFF TGTGCCAGCAGTTTATCGATTCCGGGGTACACTGAAGCTTTCTTT
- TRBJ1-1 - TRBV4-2 CASSQAPSGTEAFF TGTGCCAGCAGCCAAGCCCCTTCTGGGACAGAAGCTTTCTTT
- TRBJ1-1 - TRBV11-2 CASSLVQVNTEAFF TGTGCCAGCAGCTTAGTACAGGTGAACACTGAAGCTTTCTTT
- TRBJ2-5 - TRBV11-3 CASSSRTGKQETQYF TGTGCCAGCAGCTCAAGGACTGGGAAACAAGAGACCCAGTACTTC
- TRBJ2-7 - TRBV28 CASSPTIVRREQYF TGTGCCAGCAGTCCTACCATAGTCCGTCGCGAGCAGTACTTC
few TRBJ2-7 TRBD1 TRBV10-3 CAISEAGRDRGLYEQYF TGTGCCATCAGTGAGGCCGGAAGGGACAGGGGGCTCTACGAGCAGTACTTC
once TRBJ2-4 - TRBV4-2 CASSQGTPLGKNSQYF TGTGCCAGCAGCCAAGGGACTCCTCTAGGCAAAAACAGTCAGTACTTC
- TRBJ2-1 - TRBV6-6 CASSLRWREQFF TGTGCCAGCAGTCTCCGTTGGAGGGAGCAGTTCTTC
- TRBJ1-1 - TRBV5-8 CASSRSRGDTKNTEAFF TGTGCCAGCAGCCGATCTCGAGGGGACACGAAGAACACTGAAGCTTTCTTT
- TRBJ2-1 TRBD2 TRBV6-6 CASRVAGPAYNEQFF TGTGCCAGCAGAGTAGCGGGGCCCGCATACAATGAGCAGTTCTTC
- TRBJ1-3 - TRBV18 CASSPAGAGNTIYF TGTGCCAGCTCACCAGCAGGGGCTGGAAACACCATATATTTT
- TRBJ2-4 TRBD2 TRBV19 CASSGRDLAKNIQYF TGTGCCAGTAGTGGGAGGGACCTAGCCAAAAACATTCAGTACTTC
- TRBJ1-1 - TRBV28 CASSLLGGDTEAFF TGTGCCAGCAGTTTATTGGGAGGGGACACTGAAGCTTTCTTT
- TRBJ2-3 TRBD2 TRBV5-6 CASSSSGGAVDTQYF TGTGCCAGCAGCTCAAGCGGGGGGGCCGTAGATACGCAGTATTTT
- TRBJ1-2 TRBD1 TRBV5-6 CASGYTGGRSYGYTF TGTGCCAGCGGCTATACAGGGGGCCGTTCCTATGGCTACACCTTC
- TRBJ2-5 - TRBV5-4 CASSLSGLDQETQYF TGTGCCAGCAGCTTGAGCGGGTTGGACCAAGAGACCCAGTACTTC
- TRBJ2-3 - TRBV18 CASSGIGGLDTQYF TGTGCCAGCTCAGGTATAGGAGGACTAGATACGCAGTATTTT
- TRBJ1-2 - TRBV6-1 CASSENPVVGYTF TGTGCCAGCAGTGAAAACCCAGTTGTGGGCTACACCTTC
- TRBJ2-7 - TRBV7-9 CASSLPGTHRTYEQYF TGTGCCAGCAGCTTACCTGGGACTCACCGTACCTACGAGCAGTACTTC
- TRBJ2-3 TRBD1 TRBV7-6 CASSHLRDRGPGTQYF TGTGCCAGCAGCCACCTGCGGGACAGGGGGCCGGGTACGCAGTATTTT
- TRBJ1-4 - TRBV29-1 CSVASNEKLFF TGCAGCGTGGCAAGTAATGAAAAACTGTTTTTT
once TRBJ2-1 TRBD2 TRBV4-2 CASSPWVGLAGDNEQFF TGTGCCAGCAGCCCCTGGGTTGGACTAGCGGGGGACAATGAGCAGTTCTTC
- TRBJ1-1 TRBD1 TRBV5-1 CASSYDRGSDTEAFF TGCGCCAGCAGTTATGACAGGGGTTCAGACACTGAAGCTTTCTTT
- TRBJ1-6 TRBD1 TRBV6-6 CASSHRGSPLHF TGTGCCAGCAGCCACAGGGGATCACCCCTCCACTTT
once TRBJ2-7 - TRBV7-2 CASSSQRGSEQYF TGTGCCAGCAGCTCCCAAAGGGGGAGCGAGCAGTACTTC
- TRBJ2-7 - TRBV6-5 CATWRQGSDEQYF TGTGCCACCTGGCGGCAGGGGTCAGACGAGCAGTACTTC
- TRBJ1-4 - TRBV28 CASSSLGTRLFF TGTGCCAGCAGTAGCCTTGGGACAAGGCTGTTTTTT
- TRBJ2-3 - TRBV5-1 CASSLLADTQYF TGCGCCAGCAGCTTACTAGCAGATACGCAGTATTTT
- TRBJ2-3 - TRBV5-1 CASSSTSSTDTQYF TGCGCCAGCTCGAGCACGTCTAGCACAGATACGCAGTATTTT
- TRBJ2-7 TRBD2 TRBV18 CASSPTSGETYEQYF TGTGCCAGCTCACCGACTAGCGGCGAAACCTACGAGCAGTACTTC
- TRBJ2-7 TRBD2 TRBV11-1 CASSDNRGAGLEQYF TGTGCCAGCAGCGATAATAGGGGAGCGGGGCTCGAGCAGTACTTC
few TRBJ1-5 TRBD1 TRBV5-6 CASSLRMTGRLAPQHF TGTGCCAGCAGCCTCAGAATGACAGGGCGGTTGGCGCCCCAGCATTTT
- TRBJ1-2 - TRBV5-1 CASSLGGENYGYTF TGCGCCAGCAGCTTGGGCGGGGAAAACTATGGCTACACCTTC
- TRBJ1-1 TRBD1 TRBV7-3 CASSQGQQNTEAFF TGTGCCAGCAGCCAGGGACAGCAGAACACTGAAGCTTTCTTT
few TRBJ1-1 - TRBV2 CASIQDREAFF TGTGCCAGCATCCAGGACAGAGAAGCTTTCTTT